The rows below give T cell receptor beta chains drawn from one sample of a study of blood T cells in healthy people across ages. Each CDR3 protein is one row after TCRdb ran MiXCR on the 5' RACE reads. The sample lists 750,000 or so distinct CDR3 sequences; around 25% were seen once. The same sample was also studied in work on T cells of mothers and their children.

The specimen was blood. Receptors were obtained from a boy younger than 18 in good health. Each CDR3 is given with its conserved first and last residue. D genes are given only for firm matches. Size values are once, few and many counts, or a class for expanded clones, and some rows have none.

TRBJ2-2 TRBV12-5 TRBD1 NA CASGLNRGDATGELFF TGTGCTAGTGGTTTGAACAGGGGCGACGCCACCGGGGAGCTGTTTTTT
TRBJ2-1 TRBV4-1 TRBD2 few CASSQWLAGTYNEQFF TGCGCCAGCAGCCAATGGCTAGCGGGGACCTACAATGAGCAGTTCTTC
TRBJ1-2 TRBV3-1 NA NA CASSQSWVGGYGYTF TGTGCCAGCAGCCAATCGTGGGTAGGGGGCTATGGCTACACCTTC
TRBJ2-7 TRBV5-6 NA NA CASTLNRAPYEYF TGTGCCAGCACCTTAAACCGGGCCCCCTATGAGTACTTC
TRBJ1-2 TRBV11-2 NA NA CASSLMRTGPSNYGYTF TGTGCCAGCAGCTTAATGCGGACGGGGCCTTCTAACTATGGCTACACCTTC
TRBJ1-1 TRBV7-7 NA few CASSPHLNTEAFF TGTGCTAGCAGCCCACACTTGAACACTGAAGCTTTCTTT
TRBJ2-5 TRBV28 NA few CASSLFMGEETQYF TGTGCCAGCAGTTTATTCATGGGGGAAGAGACCCAGTACTTC
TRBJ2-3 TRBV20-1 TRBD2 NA CSARDHARELYTQYF TGCAGTGCTAGAGATCACGCGCGGGAGCTTTATACGCAGTATTTT
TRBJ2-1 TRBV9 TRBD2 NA CASSVAAGGPYNEQFF TGTGCCAGCAGCGTAGCAGCGGGAGGGCCCTACAATGAGCAGTTCTTC
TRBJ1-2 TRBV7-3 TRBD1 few CASSLMGGGNYGYTF TGTGCCAGCAGCTTAATGGGAGGGGGCAACTATGGCTACACCTTC
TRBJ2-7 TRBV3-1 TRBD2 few CASSQEMVTSGRDSYEQYF TGTGCCAGCAGCCAAGAAATGGTAACTAGCGGGAGGGACTCCTACGAGCAGTACTTC
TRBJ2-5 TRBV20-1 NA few CSARAPVETQYF TGCAGTGCTAGAGCCCCTGTCGAGACCCAGTACTTC
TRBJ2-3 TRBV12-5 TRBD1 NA CASGLVRQGAQDTQYF TGTGCTAGTGGTTTGGTTCGACAGGGGGCGCAAGATACGCAGTATTTT
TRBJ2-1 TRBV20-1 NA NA CSARQRGYEQFF TGCAGTGCTAGGCAGAGGGGGTATGAGCAGTTCTTC
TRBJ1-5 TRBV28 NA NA CASSVPLQPQHF TGTGCCAGCAGTGTGCCTTTGCAGCCCCAGCATTTT
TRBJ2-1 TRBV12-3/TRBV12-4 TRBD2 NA CASRTTSGGANEQFF TGTGCCAGCAGAACCACTAGCGGGGGGGCCAATGAGCAGTTCTTC
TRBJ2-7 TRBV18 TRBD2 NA CASSLTSGRAHYEQYF TGTGCCAGCTCACTGACTAGCGGGAGGGCCCACTACGAGCAGTACTTC
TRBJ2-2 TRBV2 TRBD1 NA CASTDVGTGVSGELFF TGTGCCAGCACTGATGTAGGGACAGGGGTCTCCGGGGAGCTGTTTTTT
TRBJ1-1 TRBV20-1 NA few CSAVWGGEAEAFF TGCAGTGCTGTCTGGGGAGGTGAGGCTGAAGCTTTCTTT
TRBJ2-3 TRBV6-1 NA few CDSIRQGRGTDTQYF TGTGACAGCATCAGACAGGGGAGGGGCACAGATACGCAGTATTTT
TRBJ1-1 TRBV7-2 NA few CASSYTGNAEAFF TGTGCCAGCAGCTATACAGGGAACGCTGAAGCTTTCTTT
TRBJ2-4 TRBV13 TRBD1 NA CASSSGGDRGVKNIQYF TGTGCCAGCAGCTCAGGGGGGGACAGGGGAGTCAAAAACATTCAGTACTTC
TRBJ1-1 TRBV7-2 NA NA CASSLAQGGETEAFF TGTGCCAGCAGCTTAGCCCAAGGGGGGGAGACTGAAGCTTTCTTT
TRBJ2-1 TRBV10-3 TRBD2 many CAISEGTSGVIDEQFF TGTGCCATCAGTGAGGGGACTAGCGGAGTCATCGATGAGCAGTTCTTC